One and the same sample provided the 15 T cell receptor beta chains below, sequenced in a study of blood T cell repertoires in COVID-19. Sequencing used immunoSEQ multiplex PCR; TCRdb keeps in-frame clones, though not all of them. The table records 20,000 to 25,000 clones, 81% of them present only once. Sample: peripheral blood. The receptors originated from a man between 65 and 85 years old with acute or convalescent COVID-19.

The V call is TRBV7-8, the J call TRBJ1-1; TRBD1 aligns across 9 bases. The germline CDR1 and CDR2 sequences are SGHVS and FQNEAQ. The CDR3 has 14 amino acids. V lost 3 bases, J lost 3 bases, and 2 bases stayed unmatched. DNA of the CDR3: TGTGCCAGCAGCTTCACAGGGGGCGACACTGAAGCTTTCTTT. Translating gives CASSFTGGDTEAFF.

In its sample, this clone was seen once. The chain is built from TRBV5-6 and TRBJ1-5; 9 bases are a match to TRBD1. V shed 3 bases, J shed 6 bases, and the junction held 7 bases outside the gene matches. The CDR3 sequence is 15 residues long. Per the germline V gene, CDR1 is SGHDT and CDR2 is YYEEEE. CDR3 residues: CASSWGDREGQPQHF. The CDR3 DNA follows: TGTGCCAGCAGCTGGGGGGACAGGGAGGGTCAGCCCCAGCATTTT.

V gene TRBV29-1 combines with J gene TRBJ2-7, with no clear D. V lost 5 bases, J lost 0 bases, and 8 bases lay in between. The germline gives CDR1 SQVTM, CDR2 ANQGSEA. The CDR3 contains 12 residues. The CDR3 spells CSVRRSSYEQYF. The CDR3 DNA is TGCAGCGTTAGACGGAGCTCCTACGAGCAGTACTTC.

The table lists this clone with a few counts. The chain combines TRBV12-3 or TRBV12-4 with TRBJ2-3, with D unclear. V was cut by 2 bases and J by 2 bases, with 5 bases left in between. This CDR3 spans 13 amino acids. CDR3 loop: CASSLTATDTQYF. CDR3 in DNA: TGTGCCAGCAGTTTAACTGCCACAGATACGCAGTATTTT.

Only one count was recorded for this clone. The V and J genes are TRBV30 and TRBJ1-2; a weak D match, TRBD1 (6 bases). V was trimmed by 6 bases and J by 7 bases, leaving 18 bases between them. The germline CDR1 and CDR2 sequences are GTSNPN and SVGIG (reference sequence). This CDR3 contains 13 residues. This CDR3 is CACQKQGSAGYTF. The CDR3 region has the DNA TGTGCCTGCCAAAAGCAGGGGAGCGCTGGCTACACCTTC. The entire variable domain, with the rest obtained from reference TRBV30 and TRBJ1-2, is as follows: SQTIHQWPATLVQPVGSPLSLECTVEGTSNPNLYWYRQAAGRGLQLLFYSVGIGQISSEVPQNLSASRPQDRQFILSSKKLLLSDSGFYLCACQKQGSAGYTFGSGTRLTVV.

The V gene is TRBV10-2, the J gene TRBJ1-4, with D possibly TRBD1 on 5 matching bases. Germline CDR1 and CDR2: WSHSY and SAAADI. The germline V and J ends were trimmed by 1 base and 6 bases, with 15 bases remaining between them. The CDR3 loop spans 16 amino acids. CDR3 nucleotides: TGCGCCAGCAGTGAGTGGCGGGGGAAGTATCATGAAAAACTGTTTTTT. This encodes CASSEWRGKYHEKLFF.

V is TRBV29-1 and J is TRBJ2-6, with D maybe TRBD1 (5 bases). This CDR3 has 15 residues. The ends were cut back, 6 bases at V and 0 bases at J, with 12 bases in the middle. Germline CDR1 SQVTM, CDR2 ANQGSEA. In DNA, the CDR3 is TGCAGCGTGCCCAGGGATTCCTCTGGGGCCAACGTCCTGACTTTC. Translated, it gives CSVPRDSSGANVLTF. The full variable domain, in which reference TRBV29-1 and TRBJ2-6 provide the parts outside the CDR3, is SAVISQKPSRDICQRGTSLTIQCQVDSQVTMMFWYRQQPGQSLTLIATANQGSEATYESGFVIDKFPISRPNLTFSTLTVSNMSPEDSSIYLCSVPRDSSGANVLTFGAGSRLTVL.

This chain joins TRBV30 and TRBJ1-5; D ambiguous. The CDR3 extends over 13 amino acids. Germline lookup yields CDR1 GTSNPN and CDR2 SVGIG (reference sequence). V dropped 0 bases and J dropped 4 bases, with 7 bases sitting between them. The CDR3 sequence is CAWSVGRNQPQHF. In nucleotides, the CDR3 is TGTGCCTGGAGTGTAGGGAGGAATCAGCCCCAGCATTTT.

The rearrangement joins TRBV5-5 to TRBJ1-5; 7 bases fit TRBD1. Germline CDR1 is SGHKS and CDR2 is YYEKEE (reference sequence). This CDR3 is built from 15 residues. Trimming at V came to 0 bases and at J to 4 bases, leaving 4 bases not matched to a gene. The CDR3 nucleotides are TGTGCCAGCAGCTTGGTGGGACAGAGTAATCAGCCCCAGCATTTT. It is translated as CASSLVGQSNQPQHF.

The rearrangement uses TRBV10-1 and TRBJ2-7; TRBD1 matches at 8 bases. The junction had 5 bases not matched to a gene; V was cut back by 0 bases and J by 4 bases. CDR1 is WNHNN, CDR2 SYGVQD, per germline (reference sequence). This CDR3 is 15 amino acids long. CDR3: CASSESGTGEYEQYF. The CDR3 DNA reads TGCGCCAGCAGTGAGTCCGGGACAGGAGAGTACGAGCAGTACTTC.

J is TRBJ1-2 and V is TRBV19, with 7 bases lining up with TRBD1. Germline trimming cut 5 bases from V and 7 bases from J; bases unmatched to any gene: 13. CDR1 is LNHDA, CDR2 SQIVND, per germline (reference sequence). The CDR3 runs to 15 residues. CDR3 sequence reads: CASSAPGSGGGGYTF. In DNA, the CDR3 is TGTGCCAGTAGTGCCCCCGGTTCAGGGGGAGGTGGCTACACCTTC.

There are a few counts of this clone. The chain recombines TRBV6-1 with TRBJ1-2, with 12 bases lining up with TRBD1. The V and J ends lost 2 bases and 6 bases, in that order; junction bases with no gene match: 13. The germline V gene has CDR1 MNHNS and CDR2 SASEGT. The CDR3 is 18 residues long. CDR3 coding DNA: TGTGCCAGCAGTGAACCTGGGGCGCCAGGGACAGGGGGCCATGGCTACACCTTC. It yields the protein CASSEPGAPGTGGHGYTF.

The rearrangement joins TRBV19 to TRBJ1-2; the match to TRBD1 covers 7 bases. The CDR3 is made up of 14 amino acids. Per germline, CDR1 LNHDA and CDR2 SQIVND (reference sequence). Trimming at V came to 1 base and at J to 7 bases, leaving 6 bases not matched to a gene. The CDR3 is CASSIAKGAGGYTF. As DNA, the CDR3 is TGTGCCAGTAGTATAGCAAAGGGGGCCGGTGGCTACACCTTC. The full variable domain, with the rest looked up from reference TRBV19 and TRBJ1-2, is DGGITQSPKYLFRKEGQNVTLSCEQNLNHDAMYWYRQDPGQGLRLIYYSQIVNDFQKGDIAEGYSVSREKKESFPLTVTSAQKNPTAFYLCASSIAKGAGGYTFGSGTRLTVV.

This sequence joins TRBV18 and TRBJ1-2, with 12 positions matching TRBD1. The CDR3 consists of 18 residues. Germline V gene sequence: CDR1 KGHSH, CDR2 LQKENI. The junction had 11 bases not matched to a gene; V was cut back by 2 bases and J by 4 bases. Here the CDR3 reads CASSPIGTGGPEGYGYTF. The CDR3 DNA sequence: TGTGCCAGCTCACCAATCGGGACAGGGGGCCCCGAGGGCTATGGCTACACCTTC.

The chain has TRBV7-8 and TRBJ2-7; D might be TRBD2 (7 bases). From germline, CDR1 is SGHVS and CDR2 FQNEAQ. This CDR3 has 13 residues. The V gene lost 4 bases and the J gene lost 3 bases, with 10 bases spanning the gap. The CDR3 protein is CASSWGGGYEQYF. The CDR3 DNA reads as TGTGCCAGCAGCTGGGGGGGCGGCTACGAGCAGTACTTC.